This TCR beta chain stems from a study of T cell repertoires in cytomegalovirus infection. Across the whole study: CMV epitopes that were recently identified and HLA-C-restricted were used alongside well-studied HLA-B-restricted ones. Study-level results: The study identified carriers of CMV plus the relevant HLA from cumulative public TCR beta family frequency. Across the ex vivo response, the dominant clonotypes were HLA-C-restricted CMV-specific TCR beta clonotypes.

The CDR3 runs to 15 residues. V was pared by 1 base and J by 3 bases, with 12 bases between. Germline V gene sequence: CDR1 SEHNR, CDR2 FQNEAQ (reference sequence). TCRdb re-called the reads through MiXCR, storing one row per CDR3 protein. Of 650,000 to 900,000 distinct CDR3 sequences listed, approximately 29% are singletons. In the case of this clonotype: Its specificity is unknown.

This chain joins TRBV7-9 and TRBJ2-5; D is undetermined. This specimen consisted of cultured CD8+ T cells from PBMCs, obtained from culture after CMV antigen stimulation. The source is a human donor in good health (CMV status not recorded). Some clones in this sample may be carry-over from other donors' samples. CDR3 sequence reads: CASSLDLSNEETQYF. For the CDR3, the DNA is TGTGCCAGCAGCTTAGATTTGAGTAATGAAGAGACCCAGTACTTC.